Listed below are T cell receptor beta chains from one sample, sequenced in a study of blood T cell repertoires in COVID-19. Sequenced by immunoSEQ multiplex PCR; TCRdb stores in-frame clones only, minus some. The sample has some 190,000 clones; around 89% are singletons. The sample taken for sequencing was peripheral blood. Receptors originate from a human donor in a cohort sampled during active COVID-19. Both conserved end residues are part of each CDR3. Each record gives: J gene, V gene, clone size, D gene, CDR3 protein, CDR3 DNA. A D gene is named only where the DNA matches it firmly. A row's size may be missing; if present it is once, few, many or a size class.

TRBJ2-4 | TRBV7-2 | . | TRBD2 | CASSSLERGVAKNIQYF | TGTGCCAGCAGCTCTCTCGAGCGGGGAGTAGCCAAAAACATTCAGTACTTC
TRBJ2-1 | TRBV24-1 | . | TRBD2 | CATSAELAGSNEQFF | TGTGCCACCAGTGCCGAACTAGCGGGGTCCAATGAGCAGTTCTTC
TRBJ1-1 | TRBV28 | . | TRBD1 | CASSTTGAVAGAFF | TGTGCCAGCAGTACTACAGGGGCCGTAGCTGGGGCTTTCTTT
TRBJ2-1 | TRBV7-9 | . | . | CASSTQGGFNEQFF | TGTGCCAGCAGCACGCAAGGCGGGTTCAATGAGCAGTTCTTC
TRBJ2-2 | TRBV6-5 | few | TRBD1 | CASHHRGRNTGELFF | TGTGCCAGCCACCACAGGGGGCGGAACACCGGGGAGCTGTTTTTT
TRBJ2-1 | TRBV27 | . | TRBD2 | CASSRPGGMGEQFF | TGTGCCAGCAGTCGACCGGGGGGGATGGGTGAGCAGTTCTTC
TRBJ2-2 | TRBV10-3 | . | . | CAAGTTNTGELFF | TGTGCCGCCGGGACAACGAACACCGGGGAGCTGTTTTTT
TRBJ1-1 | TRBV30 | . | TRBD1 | CAGGGTVNTEAFF | TGTGCCGGCGGCGGGACAGTGAACACTGAAGCTTTCTTT
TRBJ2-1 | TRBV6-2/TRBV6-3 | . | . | CASSYSKGSTGIHEQFF | TGTGCCAGCAGTTACTCGAAGGGGTCAACAGGGATTCATGAGCAGTTCTTC
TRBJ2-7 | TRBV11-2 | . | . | CASSRFRSYEQYF | TGTGCCAGCAGCCGTTTCCGCTCCTACGAGCAGTACTTC
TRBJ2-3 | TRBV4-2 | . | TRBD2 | CASSQVQKRSGGDTQYF | TGTGCCAGCAGCCAAGTCCAGAAGCGATCGGGGGGGGATACGCAGTATTTT
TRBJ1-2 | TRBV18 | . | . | CASSRLRDYGYTF | TGTGCCAGCTCACGCTTACGGGACTATGGCTACACCTTC
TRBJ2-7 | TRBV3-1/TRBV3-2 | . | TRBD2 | CASSQGTSDHYEQYF | TGTGCCAGCAGCCAAGGGACTAGCGACCACTACGAGCAGTACTTC
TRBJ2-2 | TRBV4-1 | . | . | CASREAPGELFF | TGCGCCAGCAGAGAGGCGCCCGGGGAGCTGTTTTTT
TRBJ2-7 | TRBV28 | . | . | CASKQGPYEQYF | TGTGCCAGCAAACAGGGTCCCTACGAGCAGTACTTC
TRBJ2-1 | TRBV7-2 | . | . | CASSFPGSYNEQFF | TGTGCCAGCAGTTTCCCGGGCTCCTACAATGAGCAGTTCTTC
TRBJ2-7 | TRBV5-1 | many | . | CASSLSSETDEQYF | TGCGCCAGCAGCTTGTCGTCCGAGACAGATGAGCAGTACTTC
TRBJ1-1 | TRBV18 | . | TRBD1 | CASSPFRDRVNAEAFF | TGTGCCAGCTCACCATTCCGGGACAGGGTTAATGCTGAAGCTTTCTTT
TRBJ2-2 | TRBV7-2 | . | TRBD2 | CASTPGLAVTGELFF | TGTGCCAGCACCCCGGGACTAGCGGTCACCGGGGAGCTGTTTTTT
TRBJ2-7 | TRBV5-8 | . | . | CASSLWMGGGEQYF | TGTGCCAGCAGCTTGTGGATGGGAGGGGGCGAGCAGTACTTC
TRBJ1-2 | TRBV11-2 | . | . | CASSQGVLAAGYTF | TGTGCCAGCAGCCAGGGCGTGTTGGCGGCAGGCTACACCTTC
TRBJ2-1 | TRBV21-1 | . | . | CASSKGFTLAGANEQFF | TGTGCCAGCAGCAAAGGATTCACGCTAGCGGGGGCAAATGAGCAGTTCTTC
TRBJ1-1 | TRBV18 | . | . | CASSPFSLKNTEAFF | TGTGCCAGCTCACCATTTAGCCTCAAGAACACTGAAGCTTTCTTT
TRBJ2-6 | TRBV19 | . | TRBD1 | CASKQGAISGANVLTF | TGTGCCAGTAAGCAGGGGGCTATCTCTGGGGCCAACGTCCTGACTTTC
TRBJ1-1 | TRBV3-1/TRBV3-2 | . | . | CASSHPGGGRDTEAFF | TGTGCCAGCAGCCACCCAGGTGGAGGGAGGGACACTGAAGCTTTCTTT
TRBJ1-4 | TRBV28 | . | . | CASRLGGAGEKLFF | TGTGCCAGCAGGCTCGGGGGGGCTGGAGAAAAACTGTTTTTT
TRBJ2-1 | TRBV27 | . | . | CASSFSVSSYNEQFF | TGTGCCAGCAGTTTCAGCGTGAGCTCCTACAATGAGCAGTTCTTC
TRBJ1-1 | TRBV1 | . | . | CTSSQEETGPPNTEAFF | TGCACCAGCAGCCAAGAGGAGACAGGACCTCCGAACACTGAAGCTTTCTTT
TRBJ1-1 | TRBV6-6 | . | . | CASRQTGQNTEAFF | TGTGCCAGCAGACAAACAGGGCAGAACACTGAAGCTTTCTTT
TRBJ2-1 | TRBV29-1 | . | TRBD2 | CSVGGLSGTLVQSYNEQFF | TGCAGCGTTGGGGGTCTTAGCGGGACCCTTGTCCAATCCTACAATGAGCAGTTCTTC
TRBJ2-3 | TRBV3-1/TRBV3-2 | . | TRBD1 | CASSPWTGGDTQYF | TGTGCCAGCAGTCCCTGGACAGGGGGGGATACGCAGTATTTT
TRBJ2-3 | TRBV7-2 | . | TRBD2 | CASIKERLAGGGRDTQYF | TGTGCCAGCATCAAAGAGAGGCTAGCGGGAGGCGGGAGGGATACGCAGTATTTT
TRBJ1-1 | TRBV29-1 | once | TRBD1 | CSVGGVGTGSEAFF | TGCAGCGTTGGAGGTGTGGGGACAGGGTCTGAAGCTTTCTTT
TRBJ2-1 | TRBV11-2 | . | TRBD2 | CASSLEGLAGGEQFF | TGTGCCAGCAGCTTAGAAGGACTAGCGGGAGGTGAGCAGTTCTTC
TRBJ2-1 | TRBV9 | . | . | CASSVAGVTYNEQFF | TGTGCCAGCAGCGTAGCGGGGGTTACCTACAATGAGCAGTTCTTC
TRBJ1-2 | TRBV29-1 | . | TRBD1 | CSVFGTDSDGYTF | TGCAGCGTCTTCGGGACAGACTCTGATGGCTACACCTTC
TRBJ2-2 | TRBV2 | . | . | CASRNGQSNTGELFF | TGTGCCAGCAGAAATGGACAGTCGAACACCGGGGAGCTGTTTTTT
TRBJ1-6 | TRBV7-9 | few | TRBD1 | CASSRTGVPNSPLHF | TGTGCCAGCAGCCGGACAGGGGTTCCTAATTCACCCCTCCACTTT
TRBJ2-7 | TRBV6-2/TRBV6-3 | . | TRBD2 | CASSPGVSGANRSSYEQYF | TGTGCCAGCAGTCCGGGAGTTAGCGGGGCAAATAGGAGCTCCTACGAGCAGTACTTC
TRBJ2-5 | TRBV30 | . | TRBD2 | CAWSVAGGLETQYF | TGTGCCTGGAGTGTAGCGGGGGGGCTGGAGACCCAGTACTTC
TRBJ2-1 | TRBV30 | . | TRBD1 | CAWSSAGTGRNYNEQFF | TGTGCCTGGAGCAGCGCAGGGACAGGGAGAAATTACAATGAGCAGTTCTTC
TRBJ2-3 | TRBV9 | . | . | CASSVGTGISTDTQYF | TGTGCCAGCAGCGTAGGGACTGGGATTTCCACAGATACGCAGTATTTT
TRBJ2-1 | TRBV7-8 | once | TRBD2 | CASSSHMREQTNEQFF | TGTGCCAGCAGCTCGCATATGCGGGAGCAGACCAATGAGCAGTTCTTC
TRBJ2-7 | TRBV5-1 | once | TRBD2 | CASSLGRTAGVYEQYF | TGCGCCAGCAGCTTGGGGAGGACGGCGGGGGTTTACGAGCAGTACTTC
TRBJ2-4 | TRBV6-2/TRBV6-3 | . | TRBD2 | CASSYPGTSEGIQYF | TGTGCCAGCAGTTACCCGGGGACTAGCGAAGGCATTCAGTACTTC
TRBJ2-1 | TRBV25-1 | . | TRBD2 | CASSEGASGWDEQFF | TGTGCCAGCAGTGAGGGGGCTAGCGGGTGGGATGAGCAGTTCTTC
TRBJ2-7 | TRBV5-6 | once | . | CASSQDMPNEQYF | TGTGCCAGCAGCCAGGACATGCCCAACGAGCAGTACTTC
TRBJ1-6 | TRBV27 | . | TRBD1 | CASSVQGARGSPLHF | TGTGCCAGCAGTGTACAGGGGGCGAGGGGTTCACCCCTCCACTTT
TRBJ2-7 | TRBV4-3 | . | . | CASSQENRDYEQYF | TGCGCCAGCAGCCAAGAAAACAGGGACTACGAGCAGTACTTC
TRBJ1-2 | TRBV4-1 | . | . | CASSQLGRSGIGYGYTF | TGCGCCAGCAGCCAGCTAGGTCGATCCGGGATTGGATATGGCTACACCTTC
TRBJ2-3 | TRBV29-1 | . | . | CSVGGPETDTQYF | TGCAGCGTCGGCGGGCCCGAAACAGATACGCAGTATTTT
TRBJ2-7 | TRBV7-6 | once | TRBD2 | CASSLAPSTSGRPYEQYF | TGTGCCAGCAGCTTAGCTCCCTCCACTAGCGGGAGGCCATACGAGCAGTACTTC
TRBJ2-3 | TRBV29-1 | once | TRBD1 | CSVWIRDRGTDTQYF | TGCAGCGTGTGGATAAGGGACAGGGGTACAGATACGCAGTATTTT
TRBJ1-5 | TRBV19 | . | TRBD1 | CASSRPTGSNNQPQHF | TGTGCCAGTAGTAGGCCGACAGGGAGCAACAATCAGCCCCAGCATTTT